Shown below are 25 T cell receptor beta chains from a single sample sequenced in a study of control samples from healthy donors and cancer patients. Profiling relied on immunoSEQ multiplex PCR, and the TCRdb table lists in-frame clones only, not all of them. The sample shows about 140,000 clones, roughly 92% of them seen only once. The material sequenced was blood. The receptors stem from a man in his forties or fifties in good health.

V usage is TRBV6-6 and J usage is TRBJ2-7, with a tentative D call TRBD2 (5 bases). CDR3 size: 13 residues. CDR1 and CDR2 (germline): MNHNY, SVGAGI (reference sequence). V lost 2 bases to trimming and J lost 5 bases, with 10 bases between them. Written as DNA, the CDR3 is TGTGCCAGCAGTTACACCGGGGTGGACGAGCAGTACTTC. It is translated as CASSYTGVDEQYF.

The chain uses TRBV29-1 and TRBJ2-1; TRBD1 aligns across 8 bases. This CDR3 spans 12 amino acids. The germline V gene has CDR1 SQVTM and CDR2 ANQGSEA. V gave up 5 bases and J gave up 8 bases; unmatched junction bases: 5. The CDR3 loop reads CSVIQGADEQFF. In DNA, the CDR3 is TGCAGCGTTATTCAGGGGGCAGATGAGCAGTTCTTC.

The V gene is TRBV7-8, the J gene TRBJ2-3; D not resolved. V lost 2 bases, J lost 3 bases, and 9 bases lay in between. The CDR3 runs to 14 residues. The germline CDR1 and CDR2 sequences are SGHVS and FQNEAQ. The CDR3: CASSLMAATDTQYF. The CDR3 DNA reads TGTGCCAGCAGCTTAATGGCCGCTACAGATACGCAGTATTTT.

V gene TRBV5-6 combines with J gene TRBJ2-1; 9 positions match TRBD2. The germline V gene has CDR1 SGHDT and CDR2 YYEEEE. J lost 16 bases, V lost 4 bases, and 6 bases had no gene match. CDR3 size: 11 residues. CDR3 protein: CASSSGTSSFF. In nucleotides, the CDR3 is TGTGCCAGCAGCAGTGGGACTAGCTCTTTCTTC.

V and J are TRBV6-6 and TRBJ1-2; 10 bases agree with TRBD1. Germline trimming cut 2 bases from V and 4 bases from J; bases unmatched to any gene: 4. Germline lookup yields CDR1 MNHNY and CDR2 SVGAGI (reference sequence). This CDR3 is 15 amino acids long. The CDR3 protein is CASSYDRGLGYGYTF. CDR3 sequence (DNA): TGTGCCAGCAGTTACGACAGGGGGCTGGGCTATGGCTACACCTTC.

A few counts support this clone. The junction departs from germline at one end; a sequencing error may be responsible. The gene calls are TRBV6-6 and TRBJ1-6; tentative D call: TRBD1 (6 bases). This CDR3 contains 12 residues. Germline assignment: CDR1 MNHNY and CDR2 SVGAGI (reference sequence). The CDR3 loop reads CASSTGGSSYRF. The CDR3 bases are TGTGCCAGCAGTACCGGGGGCAGCTCATATCGCTTT.

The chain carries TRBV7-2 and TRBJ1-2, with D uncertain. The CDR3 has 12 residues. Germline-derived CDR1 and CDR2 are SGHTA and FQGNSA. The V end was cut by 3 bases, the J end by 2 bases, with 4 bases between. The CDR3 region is CASSFLNYGYTF. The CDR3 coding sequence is TGTGCCAGCAGCTTCCTCAACTATGGCTACACCTTC.

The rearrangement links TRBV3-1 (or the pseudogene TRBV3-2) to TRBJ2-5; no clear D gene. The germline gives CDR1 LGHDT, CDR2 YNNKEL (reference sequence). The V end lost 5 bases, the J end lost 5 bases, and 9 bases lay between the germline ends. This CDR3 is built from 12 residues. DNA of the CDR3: TGTGCCAGCAGCTTAGGGCTCGAGACCCAGTACTTC. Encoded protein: CASSLGLETQYF.

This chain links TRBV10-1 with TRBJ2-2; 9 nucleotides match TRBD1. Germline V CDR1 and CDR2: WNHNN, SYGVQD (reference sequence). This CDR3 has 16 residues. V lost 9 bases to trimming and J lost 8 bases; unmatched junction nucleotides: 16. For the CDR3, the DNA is TGCGCCAGTAGAACCCGGGACAGGGAATATACAGGGGAGCTGTTTTTT. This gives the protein CASRTRDREYTGELFF.

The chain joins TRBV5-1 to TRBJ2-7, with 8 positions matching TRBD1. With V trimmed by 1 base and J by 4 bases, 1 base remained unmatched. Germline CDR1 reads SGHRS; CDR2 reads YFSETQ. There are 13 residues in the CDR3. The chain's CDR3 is CASSLTGGYEQYF. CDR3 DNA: TGCGCCAGCAGCTTGACAGGGGGATACGAGCAGTACTTC.

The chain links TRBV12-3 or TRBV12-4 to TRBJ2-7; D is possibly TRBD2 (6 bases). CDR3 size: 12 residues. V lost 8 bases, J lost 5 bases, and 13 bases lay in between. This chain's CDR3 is CASGGPGDEQYF. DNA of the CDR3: TGTGCCAGCGGCGGCCCGGGGGACGAGCAGTACTTC.

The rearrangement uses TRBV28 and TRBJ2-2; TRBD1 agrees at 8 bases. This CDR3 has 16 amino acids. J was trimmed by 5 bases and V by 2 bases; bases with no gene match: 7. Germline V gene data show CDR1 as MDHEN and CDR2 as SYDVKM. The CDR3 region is CASSLRGQGGTGELFF. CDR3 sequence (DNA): TGTGCCAGCAGTTTAAGAGGACAGGGAGGAACCGGGGAGCTGTTTTTT.

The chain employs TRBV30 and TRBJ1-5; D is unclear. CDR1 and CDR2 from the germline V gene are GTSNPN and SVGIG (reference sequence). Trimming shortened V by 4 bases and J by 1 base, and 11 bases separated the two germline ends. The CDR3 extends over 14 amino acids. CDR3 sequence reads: CAWNPGMSNQPQHF. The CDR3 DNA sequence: TGTGCCTGGAATCCGGGGATGAGCAATCAGCCCCAGCATTTT.

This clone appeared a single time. The CDR3 DNA is TGTGCCAGCAACAAGGGGGGAGGCAATCAGCCCCAGCATTTT. It codes for CASNKGGGNQPQHF. The V gene is TRBV9, the J gene TRBJ1-5; a possible D gene is TRBD1 (6 bases). V lost 6 bases and J lost 2, with 12 bases in between. The CDR3 length is 14 residues. The V gene's germline CDR1 is SGDLS and CDR2 YYNGEE.

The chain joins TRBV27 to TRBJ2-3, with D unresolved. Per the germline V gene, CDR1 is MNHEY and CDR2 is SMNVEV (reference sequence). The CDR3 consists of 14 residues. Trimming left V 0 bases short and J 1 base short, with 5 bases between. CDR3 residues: CASSLSGGTDTQYF. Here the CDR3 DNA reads TGTGCCAGCAGTTTATCGGGTGGCACAGATACGCAGTATTTT.

In DNA form, the CDR3 reads TGTGCCAGCAGATCAACGTCTAGCGGGAGGTCCCTTACCTACGAGCAGTACTTC. Protein product: CASRSTSSGRSLTYEQYF. The rearrangement links TRBV3-1 (or the pseudogene TRBV3-2) to TRBJ2-7, with 11 bases matching TRBD2. Germline lookup yields CDR1 LGHDT and CDR2 YNNKEL (reference sequence). This CDR3 comprises 18 residues. V gave up 6 bases and J gave up 2 bases; unmatched junction bases: 15.

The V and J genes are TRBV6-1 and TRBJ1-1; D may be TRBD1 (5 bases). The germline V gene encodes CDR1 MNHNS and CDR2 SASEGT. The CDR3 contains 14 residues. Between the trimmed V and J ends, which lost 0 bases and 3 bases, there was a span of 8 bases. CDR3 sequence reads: CASSEAGRDTEAFF. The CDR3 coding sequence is TGTGCCAGCAGTGAAGCTGGCAGGGACACTGAAGCTTTCTTT.

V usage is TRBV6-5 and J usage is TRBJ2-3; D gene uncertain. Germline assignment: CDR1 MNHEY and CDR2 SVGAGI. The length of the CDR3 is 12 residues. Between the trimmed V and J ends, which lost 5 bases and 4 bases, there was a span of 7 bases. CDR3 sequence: CASSIVPDTQYF. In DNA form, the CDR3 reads TGTGCCAGCAGTATAGTCCCAGATACGCAGTATTTT.

The DNA for the CDR3 is TGTGCCAGCAGCTTAGCTGTTCGTGGCGAGCAGTTCTTC. Amino acid sequence: CASSLAVRGEQFF. This sequence joins TRBV11-2 and TRBJ2-1, with unresolved D. The CDR3 loop spans 13 amino acids. V was cut by 1 base and J by 10 bases, with 11 bases left in between. Germline V gene sequence: CDR1 SGHAT, CDR2 FQNNGV.

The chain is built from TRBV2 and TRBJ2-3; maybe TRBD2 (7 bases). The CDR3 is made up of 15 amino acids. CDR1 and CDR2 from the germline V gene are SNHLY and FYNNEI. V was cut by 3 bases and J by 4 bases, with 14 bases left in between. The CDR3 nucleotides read TGTGCCAGCAGTGATTGGGGGGGGGCCGCAGATACGCAGTATTTT. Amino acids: CASSDWGGAADTQYF. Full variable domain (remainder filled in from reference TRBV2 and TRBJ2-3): EPEVTQTPSHQVTQMGQEVILRCVPISNHLYFYWYRQILGQKVEFLVSFYNNEISEKSEIFDDQFSVERPDGSNFTLKIRSTKLEDSAMYFCASSDWGGAADTQYFGPGTRLTVL.

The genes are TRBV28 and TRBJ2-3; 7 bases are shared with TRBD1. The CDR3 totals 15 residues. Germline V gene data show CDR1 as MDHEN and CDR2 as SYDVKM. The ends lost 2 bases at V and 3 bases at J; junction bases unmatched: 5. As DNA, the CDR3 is TGTGCCAGCAGTTTAACGAGGGGGCCGACAGATACGCAGTATTTT. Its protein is CASSLTRGPTDTQYF.

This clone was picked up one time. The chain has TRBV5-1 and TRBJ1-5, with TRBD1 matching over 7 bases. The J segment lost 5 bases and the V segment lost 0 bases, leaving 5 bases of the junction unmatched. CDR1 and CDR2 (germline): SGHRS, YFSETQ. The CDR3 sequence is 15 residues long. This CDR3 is CASSLGDRGDQPQHF. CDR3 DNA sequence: TGCGCCAGCAGCTTGGGGGACAGAGGGGATCAGCCCCAGCATTTT.

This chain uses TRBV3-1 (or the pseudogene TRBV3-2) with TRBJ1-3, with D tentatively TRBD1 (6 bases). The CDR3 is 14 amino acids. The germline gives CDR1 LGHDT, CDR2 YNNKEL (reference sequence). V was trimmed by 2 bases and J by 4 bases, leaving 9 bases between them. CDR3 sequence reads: CASSQQGTGNTIYF. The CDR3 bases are TGTGCCAGCAGCCAACAAGGGACAGGAAACACCATATATTTT.

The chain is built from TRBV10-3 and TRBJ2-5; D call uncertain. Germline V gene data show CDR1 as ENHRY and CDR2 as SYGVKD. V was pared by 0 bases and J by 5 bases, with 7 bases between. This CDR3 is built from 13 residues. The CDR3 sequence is CAISESNRETQYF. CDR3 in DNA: TGTGCCATCAGTGAGTCGAATAGGGAGACCCAGTACTTC.

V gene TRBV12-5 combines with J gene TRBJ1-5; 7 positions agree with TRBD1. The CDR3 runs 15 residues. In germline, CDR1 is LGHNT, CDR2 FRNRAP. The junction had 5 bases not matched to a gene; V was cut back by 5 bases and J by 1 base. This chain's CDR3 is CASGQGTVSNQPQHF. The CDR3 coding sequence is TGTGCTAGTGGTCAGGGGACAGTGAGCAATCAGCCCCAGCATTTT.